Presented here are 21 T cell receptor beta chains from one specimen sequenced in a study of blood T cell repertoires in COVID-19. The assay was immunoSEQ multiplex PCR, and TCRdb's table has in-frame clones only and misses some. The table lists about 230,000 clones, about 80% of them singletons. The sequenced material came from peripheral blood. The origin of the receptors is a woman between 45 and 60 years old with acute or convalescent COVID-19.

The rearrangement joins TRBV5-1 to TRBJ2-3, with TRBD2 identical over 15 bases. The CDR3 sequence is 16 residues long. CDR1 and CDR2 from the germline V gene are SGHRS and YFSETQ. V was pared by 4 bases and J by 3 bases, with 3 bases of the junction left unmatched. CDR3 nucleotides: TGCGCCAGCAGCACGGGGACTAGCGGGAGGACAGATACGCAGTATTTT. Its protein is CASSTGTSGRTDTQYF.

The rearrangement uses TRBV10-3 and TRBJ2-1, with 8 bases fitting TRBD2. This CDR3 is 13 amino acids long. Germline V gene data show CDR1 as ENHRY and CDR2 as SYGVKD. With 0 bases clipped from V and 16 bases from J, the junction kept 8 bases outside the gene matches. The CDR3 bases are TGTGCCATCAGTGAGTCGACGGGGGGGTGGTTATTCTTC. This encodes CAISESTGGWLFF.

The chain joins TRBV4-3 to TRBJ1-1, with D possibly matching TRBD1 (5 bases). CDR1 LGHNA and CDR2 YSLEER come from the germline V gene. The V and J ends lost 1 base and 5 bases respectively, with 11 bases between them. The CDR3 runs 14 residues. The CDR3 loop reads CASSQVGGVTEAFF. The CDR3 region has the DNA TGCGCCAGCAGCCAAGTTGGAGGGGTTACTGAAGCTTTCTTT.

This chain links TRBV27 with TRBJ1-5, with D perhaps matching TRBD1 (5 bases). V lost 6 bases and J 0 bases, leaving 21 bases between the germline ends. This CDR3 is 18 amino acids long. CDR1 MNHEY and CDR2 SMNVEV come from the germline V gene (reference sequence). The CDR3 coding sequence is TGTGCCAGCAGGGCCGGTGCGGCCGGGGGTTATAGCAATCAGCCCCAGCATTTT. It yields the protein CASRAGAAGGYSNQPQHF.

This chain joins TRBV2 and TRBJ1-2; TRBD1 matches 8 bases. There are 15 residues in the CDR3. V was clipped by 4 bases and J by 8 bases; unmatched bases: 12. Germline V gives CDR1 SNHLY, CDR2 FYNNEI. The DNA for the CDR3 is TGTGCCAGCAGTGTCCGCGGACAGGGTAGTAGAGGCTACACCTTC. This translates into CASSVRGQGSRGYTF.

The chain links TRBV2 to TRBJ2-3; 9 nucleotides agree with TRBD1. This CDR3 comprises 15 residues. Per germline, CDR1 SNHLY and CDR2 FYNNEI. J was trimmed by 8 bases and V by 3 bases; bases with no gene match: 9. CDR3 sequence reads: CASSDRTGAVGTQYF. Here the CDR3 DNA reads TGTGCCAGCAGTGACCGGACAGGGGCGGTCGGTACGCAGTATTTT. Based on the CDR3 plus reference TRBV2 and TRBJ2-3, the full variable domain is EPEVTQTPSHQVTQMGQEVILRCVPISNHLYFYWYRQILGQKVEFLVSFYNNEISEKSEIFDDQFSVERPDGSNFTLKIRSTKLEDSAMYFCASSDRTGAVGTQYFGPGTRLTVL.

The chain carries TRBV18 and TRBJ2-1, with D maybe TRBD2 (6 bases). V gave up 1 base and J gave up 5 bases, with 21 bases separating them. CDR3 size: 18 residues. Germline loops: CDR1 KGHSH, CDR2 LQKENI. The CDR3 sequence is CASSPLGSAHRGDNEQFF. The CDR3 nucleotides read TGTGCCAGCTCACCACTCGGATCGGCGCATCGCGGGGACAATGAGCAGTTCTTC.

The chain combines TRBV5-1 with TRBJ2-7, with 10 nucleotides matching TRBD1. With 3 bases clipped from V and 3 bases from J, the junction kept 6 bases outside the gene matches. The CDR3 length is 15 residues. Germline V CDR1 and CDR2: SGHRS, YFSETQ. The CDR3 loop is CASSSRGQGIYEQYF. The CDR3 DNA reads TGCGCCAGCAGCTCCAGGGGACAGGGGATCTACGAGCAGTACTTC.

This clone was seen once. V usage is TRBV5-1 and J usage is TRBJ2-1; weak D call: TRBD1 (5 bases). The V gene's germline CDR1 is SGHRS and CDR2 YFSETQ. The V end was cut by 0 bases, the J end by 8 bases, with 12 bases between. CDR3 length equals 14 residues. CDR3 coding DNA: TGCGCCAGCAGCTTGGGACAGCCTGGGGATGAGCAGTTCTTC. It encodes CASSLGQPGDEQFF.

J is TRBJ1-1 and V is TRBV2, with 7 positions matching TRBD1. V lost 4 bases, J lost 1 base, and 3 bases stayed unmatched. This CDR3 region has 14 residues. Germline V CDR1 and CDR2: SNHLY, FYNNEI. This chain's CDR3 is CASSVGTANTEAFF. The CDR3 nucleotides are TGTGCCAGCAGTGTCGGGACAGCGAACACTGAAGCTTTCTTT. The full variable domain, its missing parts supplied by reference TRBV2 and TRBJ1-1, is EPEVTQTPSHQVTQMGQEVILRCVPISNHLYFYWYRQILGQKVEFLVSFYNNEISEKSEIFDDQFSVERPDGSNFTLKIRSTKLEDSAMYFCASSVGTANTEAFFGQGTRLTVV.

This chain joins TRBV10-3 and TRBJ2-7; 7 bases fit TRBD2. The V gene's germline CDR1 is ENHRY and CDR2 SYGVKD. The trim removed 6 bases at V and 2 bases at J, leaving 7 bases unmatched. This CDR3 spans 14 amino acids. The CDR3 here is CAIRDASGTYEQYF. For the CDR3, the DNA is TGTGCCATCAGGGACGCTAGCGGAACCTACGAGCAGTACTTC.

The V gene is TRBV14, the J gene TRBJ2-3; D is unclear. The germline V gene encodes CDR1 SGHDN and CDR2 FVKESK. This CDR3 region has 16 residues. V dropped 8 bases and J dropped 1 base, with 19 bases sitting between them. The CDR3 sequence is CASATLQTSGTDTQYF. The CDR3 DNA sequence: TGTGCCAGCGCCACCTTACAGACGTCTGGCACAGATACGCAGTATTTT.

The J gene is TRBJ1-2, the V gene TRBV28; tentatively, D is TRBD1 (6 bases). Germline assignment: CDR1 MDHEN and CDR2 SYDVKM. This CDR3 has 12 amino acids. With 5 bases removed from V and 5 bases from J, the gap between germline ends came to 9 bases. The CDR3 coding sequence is TGTGCCAGCAGTGAGGGGGGGTATGGCTACACCTTC. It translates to CASSEGGYGYTF.

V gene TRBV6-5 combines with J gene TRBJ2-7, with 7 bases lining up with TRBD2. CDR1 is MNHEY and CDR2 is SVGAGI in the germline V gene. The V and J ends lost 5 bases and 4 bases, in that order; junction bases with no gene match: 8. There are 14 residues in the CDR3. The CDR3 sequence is CASSPGLDLYEQYF. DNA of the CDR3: TGTGCCAGCAGTCCCGGACTAGATCTTTACGAGCAGTACTTC.

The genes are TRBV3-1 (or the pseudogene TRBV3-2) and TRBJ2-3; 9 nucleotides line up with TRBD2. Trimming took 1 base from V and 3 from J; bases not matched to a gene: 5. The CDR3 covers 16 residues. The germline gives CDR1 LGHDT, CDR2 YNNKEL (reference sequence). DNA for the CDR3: TGTGCCAGCAGCCAAGTAACTAGCGGGCTTACAGATACGCAGTATTTT. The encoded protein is CASSQVTSGLTDTQYF.

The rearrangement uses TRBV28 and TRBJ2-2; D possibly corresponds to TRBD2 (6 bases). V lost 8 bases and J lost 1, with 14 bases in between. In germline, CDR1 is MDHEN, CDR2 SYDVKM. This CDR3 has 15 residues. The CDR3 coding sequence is TGTGCCAGCGAGGGACGGACTAAGAACACCGGGGAGCTGTTTTTT. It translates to CASEGRTKNTGELFF.

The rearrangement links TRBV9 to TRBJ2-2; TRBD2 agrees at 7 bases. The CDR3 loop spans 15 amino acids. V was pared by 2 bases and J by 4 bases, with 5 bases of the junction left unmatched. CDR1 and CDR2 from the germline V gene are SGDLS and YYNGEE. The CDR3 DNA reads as TGTGCCAGCAGCGTGCGGCTAGCGGTCACCGGGGAGCTGTTTTTT. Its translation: CASSVRLAVTGELFF.

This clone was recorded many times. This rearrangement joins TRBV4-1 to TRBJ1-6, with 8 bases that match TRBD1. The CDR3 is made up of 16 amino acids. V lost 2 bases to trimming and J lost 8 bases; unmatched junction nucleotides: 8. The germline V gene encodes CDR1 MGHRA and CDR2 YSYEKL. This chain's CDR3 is CASSQPRQGTYSPLHF. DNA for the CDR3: TGCGCCAGCAGCCAACCCCGACAGGGGACTTATTCACCCCTCCACTTT.

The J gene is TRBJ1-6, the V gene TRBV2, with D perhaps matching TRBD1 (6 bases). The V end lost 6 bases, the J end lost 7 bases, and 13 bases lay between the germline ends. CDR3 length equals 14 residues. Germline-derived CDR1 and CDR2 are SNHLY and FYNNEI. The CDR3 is CASRRDTENSPLHF. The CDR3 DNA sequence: TGTGCCAGCAGGAGGGACACAGAGAATTCACCCCTCCACTTT.

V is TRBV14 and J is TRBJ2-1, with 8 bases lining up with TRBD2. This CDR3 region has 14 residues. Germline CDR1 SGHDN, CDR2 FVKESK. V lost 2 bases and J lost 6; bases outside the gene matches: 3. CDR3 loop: CASSQRLALNEQFF. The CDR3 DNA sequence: TGTGCCAGCAGCCAACGACTAGCGCTCAATGAGCAGTTCTTC. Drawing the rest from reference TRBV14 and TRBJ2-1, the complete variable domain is EAGVTQFPSHSVIEKGQTVTLRCDPISGHDNLYWYRRVMGKEIKFLLHFVKESKQDESGMPNNRFLAERTGGTYSTLKVQPAELEDSGVYFCASSQRLALNEQFFGPGTRLTVL.

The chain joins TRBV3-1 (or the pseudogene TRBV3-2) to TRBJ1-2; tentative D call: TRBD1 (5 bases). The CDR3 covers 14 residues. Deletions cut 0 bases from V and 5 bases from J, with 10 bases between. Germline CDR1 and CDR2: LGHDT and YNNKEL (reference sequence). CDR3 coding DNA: TGTGCCAGCAGCCAAGAATGGCAGGGTTATGGCTACACCTTC. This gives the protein CASSQEWQGYGYTF.